This T cell receptor beta chain stems from a study of blood T cell repertoires in COVID-19. Whole-study context: The samples span acute and convalescent COVID-19 from the United States, Italy and Spain. T cells, B-cell-depleted T cells, or PBMCs supplied cDNA or gDNA.

V dropped 4 bases and J dropped 6; count of bases not matched to a gene: 6. The CDR3 extends over 15 amino acids. The germline V gene has CDR1 SGDLS and CDR2 YYNGEE. In the authors' methods: Reference gene primer amplification gave estimated nucleated cell counts. TCRdb's copy holds only in-frame clones and misses some; the assay was immunoSEQ multiplex PCR. The V and J calls and clone size are taken from that table; D and trimming were inferred from the DNA. Of approximately 250,000 clones in the sample, roughly nine tenths were seen once. Sample: peripheral blood. The rearrangement links TRBV9 to TRBJ2-2; 10 bases map to TRBD1. The sequence was obtained from a middle-aged man with active or convalescent COVID-19. CDR3 sequence (DNA): TGTGCCAGCAGCCCCCGACAGGGGGCACCCGGGGAGCTGTTTTTT. Translation gives CASSPRQGAPGELFF.